This passage covers 13 T cell receptor beta chains from one sample sequenced in a study of control samples from healthy donors and cancer patients. TCRdb keeps only in-frame clones here, not all; method: immunoSEQ multiplex PCR. This table has 69,000 or so clones, roughly 93% appearing once. The sample comprised blood. These receptors all stem from a woman aged 25 to 39 in good health.

V is TRBV28 and J is TRBJ1-5; D unresolved. The CDR3 spans 16 residues. The ends were cut back, 9 bases at V and 7 bases at J, with 25 bases in the middle. The germline CDR1 and CDR2 sequences are MDHEN and SYDVKM. The CDR3 nucleotides are TGTGCCAGTCGACTAGTTACCGGGTCGGCCAGGCAGCCCCAGCATTTT. Translation gives CASRLVTGSARQPQHF.

This clone showed up just a few times. V usage is TRBV12-3 or TRBV12-4 and J usage is TRBJ2-1; D not resolved. The CDR3 covers 12 residues. Trimming left V 3 bases short and J 9 bases short, with 9 bases between. CDR3 amino acids: CASSFRRSEQFF. The CDR3 DNA reads TGTGCCAGCAGTTTTCGACGAAGTGAGCAGTTCTTC.

The chain links TRBV7-9 to TRBJ2-3; D ambiguous. V shed 3 bases and J shed 5 bases, with 9 bases lying between them. Germline CDR1 is SEHNR and CDR2 is FQNEAQ (reference sequence). The CDR3 runs to 13 residues. The DNA for the CDR3 is TGTGCCAGCAGCTTGTCCTTAGTAGATACGCAGTATTTT. It encodes CASSLSLVDTQYF.

The chain carries TRBV30 and TRBJ2-1, with 13 nucleotides matching TRBD2. The V segment lost 7 bases and the J segment 2 bases; nucleotides outside the gene matches: 8. There are 16 residues in the CDR3. Germline V gene sequence: CDR1 GTSNPN, CDR2 SVGIG (reference sequence). CDR3 sequence reads: CAFAGTSGETYNEQFF. The CDR3 bases are TGTGCCTTCGCCGGGACTAGCGGGGAAACCTACAATGAGCAGTTCTTC.

The chain couples TRBV3-1 (or the pseudogene TRBV3-2) to TRBJ2-5, with 7 bases lining up with TRBD1. The CDR3 sequence is 16 residues long. Germline trimming cut 2 bases from V and 4 bases from J; bases unmatched to any gene: 10. Germline V CDR1 and CDR2: LGHDT, YNNKEL (reference sequence). As DNA, the CDR3 is TGTGCCAGCAGCCAACGTTCGCCCGCAGGGGGAGAGACCCAGTACTTC. Translating gives CASSQRSPAGGETQYF.

The chain carries TRBV25-1 and TRBJ2-6; D gene uncertain. The V end lost 5 bases, the J end lost 1 base, and 0 bases lay between the germline ends. The length of the CDR3 is 12 residues. Germline CDR1 is MGHDK and CDR2 is SYGVNS. The CDR3, as DNA: TGTGCCAGCAGTTCTGGGGCCAACGTCCTGACTTTC. Amino acid sequence: CASSSGANVLTF.

V and J are TRBV27 and TRBJ2-2; D may be TRBD1 or TRBD2 (5 bases each). The CDR3 extends over 15 amino acids. Between the trimmed V and J ends, which lost 0 bases and 4 bases, there was a span of 9 bases. Germline V gives CDR1 MNHEY, CDR2 SMNVEV (reference sequence). CDR3 nucleotides: TGTGCCAGCAGTTTATCATCAGGGAGCACCGGGGAGCTGTTTTTT. Translating gives CASSLSSGSTGELFF.

The rearrangement joins TRBV6-1 to TRBJ2-7; no definite D call. There are 12 residues in the CDR3. The V and J ends lost 6 bases and 3 bases respectively, with 9 bases between them. The germline V gene has CDR1 MNHNS and CDR2 SASEGT. Here the CDR3 DNA reads TGTGCCAGCAGATACCCGGGCTACGAGCAGTACTTC. Amino acids: CASRYPGYEQYF.

The V and J genes are TRBV29-1 and TRBJ2-1; a weak D match, TRBD1 (6 bases). Germline V gene lookup returns CDR1 SQVTM and CDR2 ANQGSEA. The CDR3 extends over 14 amino acids. The V end was cut by 0 bases, the J end by 2 bases, with 8 bases between. DNA of the CDR3: TGCAGCGTTGAAGAAGGGGGTCCCTACAATGAGCAGTTCTTC. Translation: CSVEEGGPYNEQFF.

This chain connects TRBV7-6 to TRBJ1-5, with no clear D. Germline CDR1 SGHVS, CDR2 FNYEAQ. The CDR3 runs to 16 residues. The germline V and J ends were trimmed by 1 base and 2 bases, with 12 bases remaining between them. The CDR3 nucleotides are TGTGCCAGCAGCTTAGAAGGTGCCGGGGGCAATCAGCCCCAGCATTTT. Translating it yields CASSLEGAGGNQPQHF.

The rearrangement joins TRBV5-1 to TRBJ1-4, with 7 bases lining up with TRBD1. V lost 4 bases to trimming and J lost 3 bases; unmatched junction nucleotides: 6. Germline values: CDR1 SGHRS, CDR2 YFSETQ. The CDR3 is made up of 15 amino acids. CDR3 DNA: TGCGCCAGCAGCCAGGGGGGGTCTCCTAATGAAAAACTGTTTTTT. This translates into CASSQGGSPNEKLFF.

The chain recombines TRBV27 with TRBJ1-2; the D is unclear. There are 15 residues in the CDR3. The V and J ends lost 5 bases and 3 bases respectively, with 16 bases between them. Germline V gene sequence: CDR1 MNHEY, CDR2 SMNVEV (reference sequence). The CDR3 is CASSPGMDRDYGYTF. In DNA form, the CDR3 reads TGTGCCAGCAGTCCCGGGATGGACCGGGACTATGGCTACACCTTC.

The J gene is TRBJ1-1, the V gene TRBV18; unclear D gene. The CDR3 runs to 15 residues. The germline V and J ends were trimmed by 0 bases and 1 base, with 9 bases remaining between them. Germline V gene sequence: CDR1 KGHSH, CDR2 LQKENI. Here the CDR3 reads CASSPPSPPNTEAFF. The CDR3 DNA reads as TGTGCCAGCTCACCACCTTCGCCCCCGAACACTGAAGCTTTCTTT. The full variable domain, rest sourced from reference TRBV18 and TRBJ1-1, is NAGVMQNPRHLVRRRGQEARLRCSPMKGHSHVYWYRQLPEEGLKFMVYLQKENIIDESGMPKERFSAEFPKEGPSILRIQQVVRGDSAAYFCASSPPSPPNTEAFFGQGTRLTVV.